The T cell receptor beta chain under discussion was sequenced for a study of blood T cells in healthy people across ages. Trimming took off 5 bases at V and 0 bases at J, with 11 bases between the two ends. The CDR3 is made up of 13 amino acids. Germline V gene lookup returns CDR1 DFQATT and CDR2 SNEGSKA (reference sequence). Primers used in a second PCR of roughly 6 to 12 cycles were a sample-barcoded 5' primer and a J-beta primer mix. No fewer than 2.5 million CDR3-containing paired-end reads came from each sample. MiXCR, applied by TCRdb to the 5' RACE reads, yields one record per CDR3 protein. This table holds roughly 1,500,000 distinct CDR3 sequences, about 40% found once. Around 10 milliliters of peripheral blood were drawn from each donor. Points from the study as a whole: In older individuals, TCR beta diversity per million T cells was lower, falling roughly linearly with age.

Concerning this clonotype itself: Its cognate antigen is unknown.

This clonotype was sampled from a woman aged 18-29 years in good health. The gene calls are TRBV20-1 and TRBJ2-7; D remains ambiguous. Material: blood. As DNA, the CDR3 is TGCAGTGCTGGCTCTCGGAGCTCCTACGAGCAGTACTTC. It yields the protein CSAGSRSSYEQYF.